This TCR beta chain was identified in a study of post-analysis software for immune sequencing data (dated by TCRdb to between 2014 and 2017). The study in broad terms: Relapsing-remitting, secondary progressive and progressive-relapsing multiple sclerosis were recorded as disease courses, and subtype annotation was lacking for some patients. A subset of samples was prepared in parallel using single-end sample barcoding, then pooled and co-amplified after Illumina adapter ligation. The patient repertoires were compared against about a dozen previously published healthy control repertoires obtained from donors aged about 6 to 26 years.

To demonstrate the VDJtools post-analysis software, the study profiled TCR beta repertoires from the peripheral blood of 13 young patients with multiple sclerosis. The patients with multiple sclerosis were children and adolescents between roughly 6 and 17 years of age. The library was made by PCR. The sequencer was an Illumina HiSeq 2500. To reduce PCR and sequencing biases, unique molecular identifiers were built into the TCR beta cDNA libraries. Some 500,000 cDNA molecules were obtained for every 1 to 10 million input T cells, so each molecule roughly corresponded to one T cell. Patient libraries were prepared and sequenced with the same protocol used for the earlier healthy control dataset. Within a given batch, samples were prepared together, multiplexed and sequenced on the same HiSeq lane. The original methods were these. MIGEC was used to process the raw barcoded reads, and molecular identifier groups with only a single read were discarded before consensus assembly and CDR3 extraction. Clonotype tables were post-analysed with VDJtools, normalizing diversity by down-sampling all datasets to the smallest sample size. In repertoire overlap clustering, CDR3 amino acid sequences, but not nucleotide sequences, were matched to correct batch-related cross-sample contamination. TCRdb reran the public reads through fastp at Q25 and MiXCR, keeping productive beta chains. Here each entry gathers all rows of one CDR3 protein and keeps the most common genes and DNA. TCRdb assigned the V and J calls; the authors' analysis was not used. The sample table lists around 400,000 distinct CDR3 sequences, approximately 42% of them with a count of one. The top ten constitute about 8% of the sample.

A remark on this clonotype: Its antigen remains undetermined. The record has no base qualities; no much larger clone is one base away.

Broad study findings and their caveats: The multiple sclerosis patient group was slightly younger than the control group. Patients showed significantly higher frequencies than controls for 4 or 5 TRBV segments, among them TRBV5-6, TRBV5-1 and TRBV20-1. Normalized Chao1 diversity was significantly lower in multiple sclerosis patients than controls, suggesting substantial peripheral T-cell clonal expansion. When samples were clustered directly using the F measure, samples prepared in the same batch co-clustered strongly, which prompted a batch-effect correction.

Trimming costs V 3 bases and J 0 bases, and their ends lie 12 bases apart. CDR1 and CDR2 are read off the germline V gene (reference sequence) as DFQATT and SNEGSKA. The CDR3 holds 15 amino acids from the cysteine to the phenylalanine. Left in the record is the CDR3 DNA by itself, 45 bases read in frame from the first base. The sample comprised blood. The chain uses TRBV20-1 and TRBJ2-1; the D gene remains uncertain. The receptor was derived from a girl aged 2 to 10 with multiple sclerosis. CDR3 loop: CSARKSLSSYNEQFF. The bases are TGCAGTGCTAGGAAGAGCCTGAGCTCCTACAATGAGCAGTTCTTC.